The 25 T cell receptor beta chains in this list originate from one sample, sequenced in a study of cytomegalovirus exposure and HLA in healthy donors. 60 Vbeta and 13 Jbeta primers were used in PCR. Sequencing used immunoSEQ multiplex PCR; TCRdb keeps in-frame clones, though not all of them. The sample carries 150,000 to 200,000 clones, approximately 80% recorded once. The sequenced sample consisted of PBMCs. These receptors all stem from a man aged 18 to 30 in good health and CMV-seropositive.

V and J are TRBV5-6 and TRBJ1-1; tentatively, D is TRBD1 (6 bases). The length of the CDR3 is 16 residues. V gave up 0 bases and J gave up 7 bases, with 19 bases separating them. Germline values: CDR1 SGHDT, CDR2 YYEEEE. CDR3 amino acids: CASSLEYRAGVNEAFF. The CDR3 DNA follows: TGTGCCAGCAGCTTGGAGTACAGGGCGGGGGTAAATGAAGCTTTCTTT.

The chain is built from TRBV5-6 and TRBJ2-7, with TRBD1 identical over 9 bases. Germline CDR1 SGHDT, CDR2 YYEEEE. V shed 4 bases, J shed 12 bases, and the junction held 14 bases outside the gene matches. The CDR3 has 14 amino acids. The CDR3 loop reads CASSGPGTGQVRYF. In DNA, the CDR3 is TGTGCCAGCAGCGGGCCCGGGACAGGGCAGGTCAGGTACTTC.

J is TRBJ2-3 and V is TRBV6-5; 10 bases match TRBD1. The V segment lost 5 bases and the J segment 6 bases; nucleotides outside the gene matches: 5. This CDR3 spans 14 amino acids. Germline V gene data show CDR1 as MNHEY and CDR2 as SVGAGI. The CDR3 DNA is TGTGCCAGCAGTCAAAGGACAGGGGGGGATACGCAGTATTTT. Residues: CASSQRTGGDTQYF.

The chain has TRBV5-8 and TRBJ2-7, with 8 bases that match TRBD1. The CDR3 loop spans 19 amino acids. Germline V gives CDR1 SGHTS, CDR2 YDEGEE. After removal of 1 base from V and 1 base from J, the junction contained 16 bases not matched to a gene. This CDR3 is CASSLFTFAGQVPSYEQYF. For the CDR3, the DNA is TGTGCCAGCAGCTTGTTCACGTTTGCGGGACAGGTCCCATCCTACGAGCAGTACTTC.

The J gene is TRBJ2-5, the V gene TRBV28; 9 nucleotides match TRBD1. This CDR3 contains 13 residues. Germline V gene data show CDR1 as MDHEN and CDR2 as SYDVKM. V dropped 5 bases and J dropped 5; count of bases not matched to a gene: 3. The CDR3 nucleotides read TGTGCCAGCAGTACAGGGGGCGCCGAGACCCAGTACTTC. Protein product: CASSTGGAETQYF.

The chain joins TRBV28 to TRBJ2-7; D is perhaps TRBD1 (6 bases). The CDR3 has 14 amino acids. Germline loops: CDR1 MDHEN, CDR2 SYDVKM. V lost 6 bases and J 3 bases, leaving 15 bases between the germline ends. As DNA, the CDR3 is TGTGCCAGCAGGCGACAGGCCCGGAGCTACGAGCAGTACTTC. Translation gives CASRRQARSYEQYF. Combining the CDR3 with reference TRBV28 and TRBJ2-7 gives the whole variable domain DVKVTQSSRYLVKRTGEKVFLECVQDMDHENMFWYRQDPGLGLRLIYFSYDVKMKEKGDIPEGYSVSREKKERFSLILESASTNQTSMYLCASRRQARSYEQYFGPGTRLTVT.

The gene calls are TRBV11-2 and TRBJ1-6, with a tentative D call TRBD1 (5 bases). The CDR3 sequence is 14 residues long. V was pared by 3 bases and J by 9 bases, with 12 bases between. Germline CDR1 and CDR2: SGHAT and FQNNGV. CDR3: CASSLGGGGSPLHF. The CDR3 nucleotides are TGTGCCAGCAGCTTGGGTGGGGGGGGTTCACCCCTCCACTTT.

The V gene is TRBV29-1, the J gene TRBJ2-4, with a possible D match to TRBD1 (6 bases). Trimming took off 4 bases at V and 1 base at J, with 14 bases between the two ends. Looked up from germline, CDR1 is SQVTM and CDR2 is ANQGSEA. The CDR3 covers 15 residues. The CDR3 DNA sequence: TGCAGCGTTGTCGGGCCGCAGGGGGCCAAAAACATTCAGTACTTC. Translation gives CSVVGPQGAKNIQYF. Using reference TRBV29-1 and TRBJ2-4 for the parts outside the CDR3, the full variable domain is SAVISQKPSRDICQRGTSLTIQCQVDSQVTMMFWYRQQPGQSLTLIATANQGSEATYESGFVIDKFPISRPNLTFSTLTVSNMSPEDSSIYLCSVVGPQGAKNIQYFGAGTRLSVL.

On this clone itself: The sample contains more than one DNA sequence encoding this CDR3. V is TRBV19 and J is TRBJ1-1; 9 nucleotides match TRBD1. Germline trimming cut 4 bases from V and 1 base from J; bases unmatched to any gene: 1. Germline loops: CDR1 LNHDA, CDR2 SQIVND (reference sequence). This CDR3 is built from 14 residues. For the CDR3, the DNA is TGTGCCAGTAGTACGGGACAGGGGAACACTGAAGCTTTCTTT. This translates into CASSTGQGNTEAFF.

This CDR3 is CSVDSPRGDTRWDGGTDTQYF. As DNA, the CDR3 is TGCAGCGTTGACTCCCCCCGGGGGGACACGCGTTGGGACGGGGGCACAGATACGCAGTATTTT. The gene calls are TRBV29-1 and TRBJ2-3; a weak D match, TRBD2 (7 bases). Germline V lookup: CDR1 SQVTM, CDR2 ANQGSEA. The CDR3 extends over 21 amino acids. V lost 3 bases and J 1 base, leaving 32 bases between the germline ends.

In this sample, this clone turned up a few times. The V and J genes are TRBV4-1 and TRBJ1-1, with 7 nucleotides matching TRBD1. The junction had 9 bases not matched to a gene; V was cut back by 5 bases and J by 0 bases. CDR3 length: 16 residues. Germline CDR1 is MGHRA and CDR2 is YSYEKL. The CDR3 spells CASSSRQGSMNTEAFF. As DNA, the CDR3 is TGCGCCAGCAGCTCCCGACAGGGCTCGATGAACACTGAAGCTTTCTTT.

The rearrangement joins TRBV5-6 to TRBJ2-3; 9 bases match TRBD2. The ends lost 0 bases at V and 1 base at J; junction bases unmatched: 0. The length of the CDR3 is 15 residues. Germline V CDR1 and CDR2: SGHDT, YYEEEE. CDR3 in amino acids: CASSLASGGTDTQYF. Here the CDR3 DNA reads TGTGCCAGCAGCTTGGCTAGCGGGGGCACAGATACGCAGTATTTT.

A word on this clone: The junction does not match germline at one end; this may be a read error. The chain combines TRBV27 with TRBJ1-1, with D perhaps TRBD1 (5 bases). Germline lookup yields CDR1 MNHEY and CDR2 SMNVEV (reference sequence). The CDR3 loop spans 14 amino acids. The CDR3 DNA is TGTGTCAGCAGTTTATCAGGAGGGGACACTGAAGCTTTCTTT. It translates to CVSSLSGGDTEAFF.

J is TRBJ2-7 and V is TRBV5-1; 10 positions agree with TRBD1. J gave up 5 bases and V 5 bases, and 7 bases lay outside the gene matches. This CDR3 has 14 amino acids. Germline CDR1 SGHRS, CDR2 YFSETQ. In DNA, the CDR3 is TGCGCCAGCAGGATATGGACAGGGGGTGACGAGCAGTACTTC. Protein: CASRIWTGGDEQYF.

V gene TRBV18 combines with J gene TRBJ2-1, with D possibly TRBD2 on 7 matching bases. The germline gives CDR1 KGHSH, CDR2 LQKENI. The length of the CDR3 is 15 residues. V was trimmed by 4 bases and J by 7 bases, leaving 17 bases between them. The CDR3 spells CASSRVGGPSNEQFF. In nucleotides, the CDR3 is TGTGCCAGCTCACGTGTGGGGGGGCCCTCTAATGAGCAGTTCTTC.

This sequence joins TRBV9 and TRBJ2-5, with D hard to call. The J call is uncertain, as TRBJ2-7 better fits the DNA end. Germline V gene lookup returns CDR1 SGDLS and CDR2 YYNGEE. The CDR3 runs to 14 residues. CDR3 bases: TGTGCCAGCAGCGTAGGACAACTCAGCAACGAGCAGTACTTC. Amino acids: CASSVGQLSNEQYF.

This clone was recorded a few times. The chain combines TRBV6-5 with TRBJ2-7, with D maybe TRBD1 (6 bases). V lost 8 bases to trimming and J lost 5 bases, with 10 bases between them. CDR3 size: 11 residues. Per the germline V gene, CDR1 is MNHEY and CDR2 is SVGAGI. The CDR3 loop reads CASLQGDEQYF. In nucleotides, the CDR3 is TGTGCCAGCCTACAGGGCGACGAGCAGTACTTC.

Only one count was recorded for this clone. The gene calls are TRBV29-1 and TRBJ2-7; D perhaps matches TRBD1 (6 bases). CDR1 and CDR2 (germline): SQVTM, ANQGSEA. V was pared by 4 bases and J by 3 bases, with 10 bases between. This CDR3 spans 12 amino acids. The CDR3: CSVASRGYEQYF. DNA for the CDR3: TGCAGCGTTGCATCCAGGGGCTACGAGCAGTACTTC.

This chain joins TRBV6-1 and TRBJ1-2; perhaps TRBD1 as D (5 bases). This CDR3 contains 14 residues. Deletions cut 5 bases from V and 8 bases from J, with 18 bases between. CDR1 and CDR2 (germline): MNHNS, SASEGT. Here the CDR3 reads CASSPQGEVGGYTF. DNA for the CDR3: TGTGCCAGCAGTCCTCAAGGGGAAGTGGGGGGCTACACCTTC.

V gene TRBV7-9 combines with J gene TRBJ2-7; no reliable D call. Trimming left V 5 bases short and J 5 bases short, with 13 bases between. The CDR3 sequence is 13 residues long. In germline, CDR1 is SEHNR, CDR2 FQNEAQ (reference sequence). In DNA form, the CDR3 reads TGTGCCAGCAGCCCCGCCGGGTTACACGAGCAGTACTTC. Its translation is CASSPAGLHEQYF.

On this clone itself: This is likely a read error, given that the CDR3 carries no conserved phenylalanine or tryptophan at its end. The chain is built from TRBV6-1 and TRBJ1-6, with D perhaps matching TRBD1 (6 bases). V was pared by 6 bases and J by 7 bases, with 16 bases between. This CDR3 has 15 residues. CDR1 and CDR2 from the germline V gene are MNHNS and SASEGT. The CDR3: CASRRGKTGNSPLHL. As DNA, the CDR3 is TGTGCCAGCAGGAGGGGGAAAACCGGCAATTCACCCCTCCACCTT.

V gene TRBV5-4 combines with J gene TRBJ2-3, with a possible D match to TRBD1 (5 bases). Germline V gene sequence: CDR1 SGHNT, CDR2 YYREEE (reference sequence). The CDR3 consists of 14 residues. V gave up 0 bases and J gave up 5 bases, with 10 bases separating them. The CDR3 DNA reads TGTGCCAGCAGCTTGGTTGGGGCAGGAGATACGCAGTATTTT. Protein: CASSLVGAGDTQYF.

This sequence joins TRBV25-1 and TRBJ2-3; weak D call: TRBD2 (7 bases). The CDR3 is 16 amino acids. Germline values: CDR1 MGHDK, CDR2 SYGVNS. V lost 4 bases and J lost 8, with 22 bases in between. The CDR3 DNA reads TGTGCCAGCAGTGGGAGACTAGTGGGGGGGCCGGGTACGCAGTATTTT. As protein: CASSGRLVGGPGTQYF.

V gene TRBV18 combines with J gene TRBJ2-1; D may be TRBD2 (7 bases). CDR3 length: 17 residues. Germline CDR1 is KGHSH and CDR2 is LQKENI. Trimming shortened V by 0 bases and J by 4 bases, and 16 bases separated the two germline ends. The CDR3 here is CASSPPEGGGEYNEQFF. The CDR3 nucleotides are TGTGCCAGCTCACCACCGGAAGGGGGGGGCGAGTACAATGAGCAGTTCTTC.

The V gene is TRBV4-2, the J gene TRBJ1-5; the D gene is possibly TRBD1 (5 bases). CDR3 length: 15 amino acids. Trimming shortened V by 0 bases and J by 6 bases, and 12 bases separated the two germline ends. Germline CDR1 is LGHNA and CDR2 is YNFKEQ. CDR3 DNA: TGTGCCAGCAGCCAAGAGACGGGGGAGGGTCAGCCCCAGCATTTT. Residues: CASSQETGEGQPQHF.